The clone carrying this TCR beta chain was seen more than once but under ten times. What it recognizes is unknown. Molecular barcoding with unique molecular identifiers was used for the TCRbeta library. TCRdb called the PCR reads again in MiXCR, with one record for every CDR3 protein. The repertoire holds under 250,000 distinct CDR3 sequences, with 20% to 30% as singletons. V lost 5 bases and J lost 8, with 8 bases in between. The CDR3 has 11 residues. Germline-derived CDR1 and CDR2 are MNHEY and SMNVEV (reference sequence). This entry comes from a study of T-cell reconstitution after alpha-beta-depleted transplantation in children. Study-wide results and limits: Newly generated T cells supplied most T-cell counts and diversity one year post-transplant. About two months after transplant, alpha-beta T cells reportedly came from several hundred expanded graft clones.

The source was PBMCs, mostly from graft donor cells, collected 360 days after TCRalphabeta/CD19-depleted stem cell transplant. This chain links TRBV27 with TRBJ2-3; D is perhaps TRBD2 (5 bases). The sequence was obtained from a female patient aged 2-10 years who had a stem cell transplant for congenital amegakaryocytic thrombocytopenia, so the T cells may come from the graft donor. CDR3 residues: CASSIGSTQYF. The CDR3 nucleotides are TGTGCCAGCAGTATAGGGAGTACGCAGTATTTT.